This TCR beta chain comes out of a study of human T cells and chemical hapten exposure. Overall study context: Affected patients, primarily female, had alopecia areata, totalis or universalis. The study's findings and limits: Significantly more large CDR3 similarity clusters were formed by expanded TCRs than by controls.

Comment on this clonotype: The antigen remains unidentified.

The library attached unique molecular identifiers to individual cDNA molecules. In TCRdb, the RACE reads were re-called with MiXCR into one record per CDR3 protein. The table shows tens of thousands of distinct CDR3 sequences, with less than 15% occurring only once. The germline V gene encodes CDR1 DFQATT and CDR2 SNEGSKA (reference sequence). This CDR3 is 15 amino acids long. Trimming left V 3 bases short and J 4 bases short, with 15 bases between. Time point denoted: pre-sensitization, week 0. The treatment: therapeutic diphenylcyclopropenone sensitization with weekly scalp DPC. Before extraction, the whole blood was not fractionated, and total RNA was taken from it. Phlebotomy was performed prior to application of every patch test.

This specimen was whole blood, taken in connection with sensitization to the hapten diphenylcyclopropenone (DPC). The source of this sequence is a woman aged 40 to 50 with alopecia areata. Some clones in this sample may be carry-over from other donors' samples. This chain links TRBV20-1 with TRBJ2-2; no definite D call. DNA for the CDR3: TGCAGTGCTAGTTTAGGATCCCCCACCACCGGGGAGCTGTTTTTT. Protein sequence: CSASLGSPTTGELFF.